The 7 T cell receptor beta chains listed next were all sequenced from one sample in a study of T cell responses to AZD1222 COVID-19 vaccine. Profiled with immunoSEQ multiplex PCR; TCRdb holds only in-frame clones, not every one. The sample records 100,000 to 150,000 clones, around 85% being singletons. The specimen comprised peripheral blood, sampled 28 days after the second AZD1222 dose. Receptor source: an adult who received the AZD1222 COVID-19 vaccine.

The J gene is TRBJ1-4, the V gene TRBV12-3 or TRBV12-4; D possibly corresponds to TRBD1 (5 bases). This CDR3 is 13 amino acids long. Trimming left V 5 bases short and J 2 bases short, with 6 bases between. The CDR3 here is CASSRDTNEKLFF. The CDR3 DNA is TGTGCCAGCAGTCGGGACACTAATGAAAAACTGTTTTTT.

The chain recombines TRBV28 with TRBJ1-3; D is perhaps TRBD1 (6 bases). The CDR3 has 16 residues. From germline, CDR1 is MDHEN and CDR2 SYDVKM. V lost 5 bases and J 3 bases, leaving 17 bases between the germline ends. The CDR3 DNA reads as TGTGCCAGCAGTAGCCGGGGGCCTATTTATGGAAACACCATATATTTT. Protein product: CASSSRGPIYGNTIYF.

This clone was counted a single time. The chain has TRBV7-9 and TRBJ1-6; D gene uncertain. V was cut by 5 bases and J by 8 bases, with 10 bases left in between. Germline assignment: CDR1 SEHNR and CDR2 FQNEAQ (reference sequence). This CDR3 is 13 amino acids long. CDR3 in amino acids: CASSGYGDSPLHF. The CDR3 bases are TGTGCCAGCAGCGGATACGGAGATTCACCCCTCCACTTT.

The chain recombines TRBV3-1 (or the pseudogene TRBV3-2) with TRBJ2-2, with D possibly matching TRBD2 (6 bases). Trimming pared 4 bases from V and 7 bases from J, leaving 22 bases between. Germline values: CDR1 LGHDT, CDR2 YNNKEL (reference sequence). This CDR3 has 17 residues. The CDR3 region has the DNA TGTGCCAGCAGCCCCAGCCTCAGCGCTGGCGGGATCGGGGAGCTGTTTTTT. This gives the protein CASSPSLSAGGIGELFF.

The V call is TRBV2, the J call TRBJ1-5; the D is unclear. Trimming removed 3 bases from V and 0 bases from J, with 9 bases in between. The CDR3 is 15 amino acids. Germline V gives CDR1 SNHLY, CDR2 FYNNEI. CDR3 loop: CASSDLKGSNQPQHF. Written as DNA, the CDR3 is TGTGCCAGCAGTGATTTAAAGGGTAGCAATCAGCCCCAGCATTTT.

This sequence joins TRBV13 and TRBJ2-7, with TRBD1 as a possible D gene (6 bases). Trimming stripped 5 bases from V and 3 bases from J, with 8 bases between. This CDR3 is 12 amino acids long. The germline V gene encodes CDR1 PRHDT and CDR2 FYEKMQ (reference sequence). CDR3 in amino acids: CASSGGHYEQYF. The CDR3 bases are TGTGCCAGCAGCGGGGGCCACTACGAGCAGTACTTC.

This clone has a handful of counts. V and J are TRBV4-2 and TRBJ2-7; 8 positions match TRBD1. This CDR3 comprises 17 residues. After removal of 0 bases from V and 4 bases from J, the junction contained 11 bases not matched to a gene. Germline values: CDR1 LGHNA, CDR2 YNFKEQ. CDR3 sequence: CASSQDRGAGGDYEQYF. CDR3 nucleotide sequence: TGTGCCAGCAGCCAAGATCGCGGGGCAGGGGGCGATTACGAGCAGTACTTC.